Listed here is a single T cell receptor (beta chain). Trimming removed 5 bases from V and 7 bases from J; junction bases left unmatched: 9. CDR1 and CDR2 from the germline V gene are MNHNS and SASEGT. The CDR3 is 14 amino acids. This sample stems from a study of OX40 agonist ivuxolimab in advanced cancers. At cycle 4 day 1, cycle 7 day 1, and baseline, blood was sampled. Profiling relied on immunoSEQ multiplex PCR, and the TCRdb table lists in-frame clones only, not all of them. The data show 90,000 to 100,000 clones, 70% to 85% seen once. The receptor's source is an adult with an advanced solid tumor such as melanoma, head and neck, liver or kidney cancer. The input for sequencing was CD4+ or CD8+ T cells sorted from blood, taken in a trial of the OX40 agonist ivuxolimab. The V call is TRBV6-1, the J call TRBJ1-1; 8 bases fit TRBD1. CDR3 sequence (DNA): TGTGCCAGCAGTCCGACCAGGGGGCGCGGTGAAGCTTTCTTT. Its translation is CASSPTRGRGEAFF.